These 13 T cell receptor beta chains were all obtained from the same sample, sequenced in a study of long-term antiretroviral therapy in people with HIV. Running of the v3.0 immunoSEQ assay took place at survey level. Sequencing used immunoSEQ multiplex PCR; TCRdb keeps in-frame clones, though not all of them. The sample includes 25,000 to 35,000 clones, 95% to 96% of them seen just once. The sample consisted of unsorted PBMCs, taken about 6.6 years after starting antiretroviral therapy. These receptors were obtained from a young man with HIV.

The rearrangement links TRBV10-1 to TRBJ2-5, with 9 bases lining up with TRBD2. The CDR3 spans 14 residues. The trim removed 0 bases at V and 5 bases at J, leaving 1 base unmatched. In germline, CDR1 is WNHNN, CDR2 SYGVQD (reference sequence). CDR3 protein: CASSESAGGETQYF. In DNA, the CDR3 is TGCGCCAGCAGTGAGTCCGCGGGGGGGGAGACCCAGTACTTC.

This clone is a singleton in its sample. The V and J genes are TRBV6-5 and TRBJ2-7, with D perhaps TRBD1 (6 bases). Trimming took 5 bases from V and 2 from J, leaving 13 bases between them. The CDR3 is 14 residues long. From germline, CDR1 is MNHEY and CDR2 SVGAGI. The CDR3: CASSPEQGPYEQYF. The CDR3 DNA sequence: TGTGCCAGCAGTCCCGAACAGGGCCCCTACGAGCAGTACTTC.

The chain carries TRBV2 and TRBJ1-1; D is perhaps TRBD1 (5 bases). CDR1 is SNHLY and CDR2 is FYNNEI in the germline V gene. This CDR3 region has 14 residues. Trimming left V 4 bases short and J 4 bases short, with 13 bases between. The DNA for the CDR3 is TGTGCCAGCAGTGTTGGGGGGGGAGGCACTGAAGCTTTCTTT. Its translation is CASSVGGGGTEAFF. Supplemented by reference TRBV2 and TRBJ1-1, the full variable domain reads EPEVTQTPSHQVTQMGQEVILRCVPISNHLYFYWYRQILGQKVEFLVSFYNNEISEKSEIFDDQFSVERPDGSNFTLKIRSTKLEDSAMYFCASSVGGGGTEAFFGQGTRLTVV.

The rearrangement joins TRBV15 to TRBJ1-4; D uncertain. The V gene's germline CDR1 is LNHNV and CDR2 YYDKDF (reference sequence). The V end lost 0 bases, the J end lost 8 bases, and 10 bases lay between the germline ends. This CDR3 region has 14 residues. The CDR3 sequence: CATSRDRGGEKLFF. As DNA, the CDR3 is TGTGCCACCAGCAGAGATCGAGGAGGGGAAAAACTGTTTTTT. Full variable domain (rest looked up from reference TRBV15 and TRBJ1-4): DAMVIQNPRYQVTQFGKPVTLSCSQTLNHNVMYWYQQKSSQAPKLLFHYYDKDFNNEADTPDNFQSRRPNTSFCFLDIRSPGLGDTAMYLCATSRDRGGEKLFFGSGTQLSVL.

CDR3 in DNA: TGTGCCAGCAGCTCGGGCCTTGCCTCTGGAAACACCATATATTTT. Its translation is CASSSGLASGNTIYF. V and J are TRBV7-9 and TRBJ1-3; D call uncertain. The germline gives CDR1 SEHNR, CDR2 FQNEAQ (reference sequence). Trimming left V 4 bases short and J 0 bases short, with 10 bases between. CDR3 size: 15 residues.

The chain joins TRBV5-4 to TRBJ2-2; 12 bases are a match to TRBD2. The CDR3 totals 19 residues. The V and J ends lost 2 bases and 0 bases, in that order; junction bases with no gene match: 8. CDR1 and CDR2 from the germline V gene are SGHNT and YYREEE (reference sequence). The CDR3 region has the DNA TGTGCCAGCAGCTTTGATCCCACTAGCGGGAGGACGAACACCGGGGAGCTGTTTTTT. Translation: CASSFDPTSGRTNTGELFF.

The chain carries TRBV19 and TRBJ1-1; 7 positions match TRBD1. The trim removed 0 bases at V and 0 bases at J, leaving 10 bases unmatched. Looked up from germline, CDR1 is LNHDA and CDR2 is SQIVND (reference sequence). The CDR3 is 18 amino acids. CDR3 region: CASSIDAGRGGVNTEAFF. CDR3 coding DNA: TGTGCCAGTAGTATAGATGCGGGCAGGGGGGGAGTGAACACTGAAGCTTTCTTT.

CDR3 bases: TGTGCCAGCAGCCCAGGGACTAGCGGTTACGAGCAGTACTTC. It yields the protein CASSPGTSGYEQYF. J is TRBJ2-7 and V is TRBV7-6; 11 positions agree with TRBD2. The CDR3 runs 14 residues. CDR1 and CDR2 from the germline V gene are SGHVS and FNYEAQ. With 5 bases clipped from V and 4 bases from J, the junction kept 4 bases outside the gene matches.

The V and J genes are TRBV27 and TRBJ1-4; 7 positions match TRBD1. The CDR3 contains 13 residues. Germline lookup yields CDR1 MNHEY and CDR2 SMNVEV (reference sequence). Trimming removed 4 bases from V and 8 bases from J; junction bases left unmatched: 4. The CDR3 region has the DNA TGTGCCAGCAGTTCCATGACAGGGGAAAAACTGTTTTTT. Its translation: CASSSMTGEKLFF.

The chain joins TRBV2 to TRBJ1-2; D unresolved. CDR1 is SNHLY and CDR2 is FYNNEI in the germline V gene. The CDR3 has 14 residues. V shed 4 bases and J shed 4 bases, with 13 bases lying between them. CDR3 nucleotides: TGTGCCAGCAGTGTTGACCGATCTCGCTATGGCTACACCTTC. Translated, it gives CASSVDRSRYGYTF. Looking up the rest from reference TRBV2 and TRBJ1-2 gives the full variable domain: EPEVTQTPSHQVTQMGQEVILRCVPISNHLYFYWYRQILGQKVEFLVSFYNNEISEKSEIFDDQFSVERPDGSNFTLKIRSTKLEDSAMYFCASSVDRSRYGYTFGSGTRLTVV.

The rearrangement joins TRBV6-6 to TRBJ1-1, with 7 bases aligning to TRBD1. Germline trimming cut 10 bases from V and 0 bases from J; bases unmatched to any gene: 8. The CDR3 has 14 amino acids. Germline CDR1 and CDR2: MNHNY and SVGAGI (reference sequence). The CDR3 DNA sequence: TGTGCCACCAGGACAGGCCGAATGAACACTGAAGCTTTCTTT. This gives the protein CATRTGRMNTEAFF.

Only one count was recorded for this clone. This rearrangement joins TRBV9 to TRBJ1-2, with 11 nucleotides matching TRBD1. Germline loops: CDR1 SGDLS, CDR2 YYNGEE. The CDR3 loop spans 15 amino acids. V lost 4 bases, J lost 6 bases, and 8 bases stayed unmatched. The CDR3 spells CASSKPGQGEDGYTF. CDR3 in DNA: TGTGCCAGCAGCAAACCGGGACAGGGGGAAGATGGCTACACCTTC.

The V gene is TRBV2, the J gene TRBJ2-1; TRBD2 matches at 7 bases. V gave up 1 base and J gave up 1 base; unmatched junction bases: 7. The CDR3 is 17 amino acids. CDR1 and CDR2 (germline): SNHLY, FYNNEI. CDR3 amino acids: CASSEGGGLGSYNEQFF. Here the CDR3 DNA reads TGTGCCAGCAGTGAAGGCGGGGGATTAGGGTCCTACAATGAGCAGTTCTTC.